One and the same sample provided the 30 T cell receptor beta chains below, sequenced in a study of control samples from healthy donors and cancer patients. Some clones are missing from TCRdb's copy, which holds only in-frame ones; the method was immunoSEQ multiplex PCR. The sample has about 170,000 clones; around 90% are singletons. The sample was blood. These receptors originate from a woman under 40 in good health.

The sample holds one count of this clone. V is TRBV20-1 and J is TRBJ1-1; maybe TRBD1 (5 bases). V lost 3 bases to trimming and J lost 1 base, with 12 bases between them. The germline V gene has CDR1 DFQATT and CDR2 SNEGSKA (reference sequence). This CDR3 region has 14 residues. The CDR3, as DNA: TGCAGTGCTAGTAATCCCGGGGGGAACACTGAAGCTTTCTTT. Its translation: CSASNPGGNTEAFF.

The genes are TRBV6-5 and TRBJ1-1, with D possibly being TRBD1 (5 bases). Germline V gives CDR1 MNHEY, CDR2 SVGAGI. The CDR3 loop spans 13 amino acids. Deletions cut 6 bases from V and 4 bases from J, with 12 bases between. CDR3 sequence reads: CASSYPGTTEAFF. CDR3 DNA: TGTGCCAGCAGCTACCCAGGGACCACTGAAGCTTTCTTT.

V is TRBV14 and J is TRBJ2-1, with D uncertain. Germline CDR1 and CDR2: SGHDN and FVKESK. The CDR3 sequence is 11 residues long. V shed 2 bases and J shed 8 bases, with 4 bases lying between them. This chain's CDR3 is CASSQSYEQFF. CDR3 sequence (DNA): TGTGCCAGCAGCCAAAGCTATGAGCAGTTCTTC.

On this clone: One junction end does not reproduce the germline sequence, and a read error may be involved. The genes are TRBV7-7 and TRBJ1-4; possibly TRBD1 for D (5 bases). This CDR3 region has 16 residues. Germline CDR1 and CDR2: SSHAT and FNYEAQ (reference sequence). CDR3 coding DNA: TGTGCTAGCAGCTCTGGGACGTCCGCAACTAATGAAAAACTGTTTTTT. Protein product: CASSSGTSATNEKLFF.

The chain employs TRBV5-1 and TRBJ2-7; 7 bases line up with TRBD1. This CDR3 spans 14 amino acids. The germline V gene has CDR1 SGHRS and CDR2 YFSETQ. V shed 2 bases and J 0 bases; nucleotides not matched to a gene: 2. The CDR3 is CASSFGTASYEQYF. CDR3 bases: TGCGCCAGCAGCTTCGGGACAGCCTCCTACGAGCAGTACTTC.

The rearrangement joins TRBV19 to TRBJ2-3; 13 nucleotides line up with TRBD2. The CDR3 has 15 residues. V was pared by 6 bases and J by 6 bases, with 6 bases of the junction left unmatched. Germline V lookup: CDR1 LNHDA, CDR2 SQIVND (reference sequence). DNA for the CDR3: TGTGCCAGTAGCACTAGCGGGGGGGCTAGGGATACGCAGTATTTT. Its protein is CASSTSGGARDTQYF.

The genes are TRBV11-2 and TRBJ2-7, with 8 nucleotides matching TRBD2. CDR1 and CDR2 from the germline V gene are SGHAT and FQNNGV. J gave up 5 bases and V 0 bases, and 9 bases lay outside the gene matches. The CDR3 sequence is 16 residues long. The CDR3 spells CASSLDLGPGGDEQYF. The CDR3 region has the DNA TGTGCCAGCAGCTTAGATCTAGGGCCCGGGGGGGACGAGCAGTACTTC.

This chain links TRBV10-3 with TRBJ2-1, with 14 positions matching TRBD2. The V gene's germline CDR1 is ENHRY and CDR2 SYGVKD. CDR3 size: 15 residues. The trim removed 6 bases at V and 6 bases at J, leaving 4 bases unmatched. CDR3 DNA sequence: TGTGCCATCAGCCCCGGGACTAGCGGGGGCAATGAGCAGTTCTTC. It codes for CAISPGTSGGNEQFF.

This rearrangement joins TRBV6-6 to TRBJ2-1; D unclear. Germline CDR1 is MNHNY and CDR2 is SVGAGI (reference sequence). This CDR3 is built from 12 residues. The ends were cut back, 7 bases at V and 0 bases at J, with 4 bases in the middle. The CDR3 nucleotides read TGTGCCAGCACAGGCTCCTACAATGAGCAGTTCTTC. It codes for CASTGSYNEQFF.

The chain joins TRBV5-6 to TRBJ2-1; D is uncertain. Germline CDR1 reads SGHDT; CDR2 reads YYEEEE. The CDR3 totals 13 residues. V dropped 0 bases and J dropped 15 bases, with 16 bases sitting between them. In DNA, the CDR3 is TGTGCCAGCAGCTTGGTCGGGCCTGAGACCTGGTTCTTC. Translating gives CASSLVGPETWFF. The full variable domain, completed using reference TRBV5-6 and TRBJ2-1, is DAGVTQSPTHLIKTRGQQVTLRCSPKSGHDTVSWYQQALGQGPQFIFQYYEEEERQRGNFPDRFSGHQFPNYSSELNVNALLLGDSALYLCASSLVGPETWFFGPGTRLTVL.

J is TRBJ2-2 and V is TRBV5-4; D might be TRBD2 (6 bases). The CDR3 totals 15 residues. Trimming cost V 4 bases and J 6 bases, with 16 bases left between them. The germline CDR1 and CDR2 sequences are SGHNT and YYREEE (reference sequence). The CDR3 loop is CASSLLAFGSGELFF. The CDR3 bases are TGTGCCAGCAGCCTTCTAGCGTTTGGTTCCGGGGAGCTGTTTTTT.

In nucleotides, the CDR3 is TGTGCCAGCAGCTTAGCGACGGCGGTGGCGGCTACTCGTTACGAGCAGTACTTC. It encodes CASSLATAVAATRYEQYF. This sequence joins TRBV7-9 and TRBJ2-7; no definite D call. The CDR3 length is 18 residues. Germline V gene lookup returns CDR1 SEHNR and CDR2 FQNEAQ (reference sequence). The V gene lost 0 bases and the J gene lost 4 bases, with 22 bases spanning the gap.

The gene calls are TRBV27 and TRBJ1-5, with 8 bases aligning to TRBD1. V was pared by 5 bases and J by 3 bases, with 3 bases of the junction left unmatched. The CDR3 is made up of 14 amino acids. Per germline, CDR1 MNHEY and CDR2 SMNVEV (reference sequence). This chain's CDR3 is CASSIQGANQPQHF. The CDR3 region has the DNA TGTGCCAGCAGTATCCAGGGGGCCAATCAGCCCCAGCATTTT.

V is TRBV7-9 and J is TRBJ1-3, with D uncertain. Germline values: CDR1 SEHNR, CDR2 FQNEAQ (reference sequence). Trimming removed 1 base from V and 0 bases from J, with 7 bases in between. CDR3 length equals 15 residues. The CDR3, as DNA: TGTGCCAGCAGCTTAGGATCGGGCTCTGGAAACACCATATATTTT. This sequence encodes CASSLGSGSGNTIYF.

V usage is TRBV27 and J usage is TRBJ2-3, with D unclear. With 5 bases removed from V and 2 bases from J, the gap between germline ends came to 11 bases. The CDR3 runs to 14 residues. Germline V gene sequence: CDR1 MNHEY, CDR2 SMNVEV (reference sequence). CDR3 amino acids: CASSRASYTDTQYF. DNA for the CDR3: TGTGCCAGCAGTAGGGCGTCTTACACAGATACGCAGTATTTT.

The genes are TRBV28 and TRBJ2-5, with a possible D match to TRBD1 (6 bases). V shed 8 bases and J shed 0 bases, with 13 bases lying between them. Germline V gives CDR1 MDHEN, CDR2 SYDVKM. CDR3 size: 14 residues. The CDR3 reads CASDDRRNQETQYF. The CDR3 DNA is TGTGCCAGCGACGACAGGAGAAACCAAGAGACCCAGTACTTC.

The chain has TRBV12-3 or TRBV12-4 and TRBJ2-7; D is possibly TRBD1 (6 bases). This CDR3 spans 12 amino acids. Trimming took off 3 bases at V and 3 bases at J, with 6 bases between the two ends. CDR3 sequence (DNA): TGTGCCAGCAGTTTGACAGGCTACGAGCAGTACGTC. This encodes CASSLTGYEQYV.

CDR3 coding DNA: TGTGCCAGCAGCTTGGGACAGGGGGGAAACATTCAGTACTTC. Translating gives CASSLGQGGNIQYF. The chain employs TRBV5-8 and TRBJ2-4, with TRBD1 matching over 9 bases. Losses at the gene ends were 0 bases for V and 6 bases for J; bases not matched to a gene: 1. The CDR3 consists of 14 residues. Germline assignment: CDR1 SGHTS and CDR2 YDEGEE.

CDR3 nucleotides: TGCGCCAGCAGCTCGGAGGGGGATGGTGAGCAGTTCTTC. This gives the protein CASSSEGDGEQFF. The V gene is TRBV5-1, the J gene TRBJ2-1; possibly TRBD1 or TRBD2 for D (6 bases each). The V and J ends lost 3 bases and 9 bases respectively, with 13 bases between them. The germline V gene has CDR1 SGHRS and CDR2 YFSETQ. This CDR3 spans 13 amino acids. The whole variable domain, remainder taken from reference TRBV5-1 and TRBJ2-1, is KAGVTQTPRYLIKTRGQQVTLSCSPISGHRSVSWYQQTPGQGLQFLFEYFSETQRNKGNFPGRFSGRQFSNSRSEMNVSTLELGDSALYLCASSSEGDGEQFFGPGTRLTVL.

The chain recombines TRBV2 with TRBJ2-2; D is tentatively TRBD1 or TRBD2 (6 bases each). The CDR3 contains 15 residues. Germline-derived CDR1 and CDR2 are SNHLY and FYNNEI. V lost 11 bases, J lost 2 bases, and 18 bases lay in between. The CDR3 loop is CARTAGHINTGELFF. The DNA for the CDR3 is TGTGCCCGCACCGCGGGACACATAAACACCGGGGAGCTGTTTTTT.

This clone is a singleton in its sample. The rearrangement joins TRBV7-9 to TRBJ2-3; a possible D gene is TRBD1 (5 bases). V lost 3 bases and J lost 0, with 7 bases in between. The germline gives CDR1 SEHNR, CDR2 FQNEAQ (reference sequence). This CDR3 is built from 14 residues. CDR3 residues: CASSLGPSTDTQYF. The CDR3 DNA sequence: TGTGCCAGCAGCTTGGGGCCCAGCACAGATACGCAGTATTTT.

V is TRBV14 and J is TRBJ1-1; TRBD1 aligns across 7 bases. V was pared by 1 base and J by 0 bases, with 5 bases of the junction left unmatched. The CDR3 length is 16 residues. The germline V gene encodes CDR1 SGHDN and CDR2 FVKESK. This CDR3 reads CASSQATGPMNTEAFF. The CDR3 DNA is TGTGCCAGCAGCCAAGCGACAGGGCCCATGAACACTGAAGCTTTCTTT.

This sequence joins TRBV3-1 (or the pseudogene TRBV3-2) and TRBJ1-5; D unclear. This CDR3 is 17 amino acids long. Trimming took off 1 base at V and 1 base at J, with 14 bases between the two ends. Germline V gene sequence: CDR1 LGHDT, CDR2 YNNKEL (reference sequence). Here the CDR3 reads CASSQGPWSLSNQPQHF. CDR3 DNA sequence: TGTGCCAGCAGCCAAGGACCCTGGAGTTTGAGCAATCAGCCCCAGCATTTT.

This chain joins TRBV6-5 and TRBJ1-1, with TRBD1 as a possible D gene (6 bases). V dropped 6 bases and J dropped 0 bases, with 14 bases sitting between them. Germline CDR1 and CDR2: MNHEY and SVGAGI. CDR3 size: 15 residues. CDR3 protein: CASRVSQGMNTEAFF. CDR3 nucleotide sequence: TGTGCCAGCAGGGTCTCACAGGGAATGAACACTGAAGCTTTCTTT.

This chain joins TRBV5-4 and TRBJ2-1; TRBD2 might be the D (6 bases). Trimming removed 2 bases at V and 4 bases at J, with 16 bases between. Germline values: CDR1 SGHNT, CDR2 YYREEE (reference sequence). The CDR3 is 16 residues long. CDR3 bases: TGTGCCAGCAGCTTTATTTCTGGGGGGTGGTACAATGAGCAGTTCTTC. Translated: CASSFISGGWYNEQFF.

The chain recombines TRBV13 with TRBJ1-2; D not certain. The CDR3 totals 14 residues. Germline V lookup: CDR1 PRHDT, CDR2 FYEKMQ (reference sequence). With 1 base removed from V and 6 bases from J, the gap between germline ends came to 12 bases. The CDR3 here is CASSLAGQPNGYTF. In DNA, the CDR3 is TGTGCCAGCAGCTTAGCCGGGCAGCCAAATGGCTACACCTTC.

The genes are TRBV4-1 and TRBJ2-5; TRBD1 matches 8 bases. V shed 3 bases and J 1 base; nucleotides not matched to a gene: 16. The CDR3 runs to 19 residues. The V gene's germline CDR1 is MGHRA and CDR2 YSYEKL. Here the CDR3 DNA reads TGCGCCAGCAGCCAGATCGACAGGGGTCTCATAACCGGCCAAGAGACCCAGTACTTC. This encodes CASSQIDRGLITGQETQYF.

The CDR3 coding sequence is TGTGCCAGCAGTTTTGTCAGGGACACTGAAGCTTTCTTT. The encoded protein is CASSFVRDTEAFF. The gene calls are TRBV28 and TRBJ1-1; a weak D match, TRBD1 (5 bases). The CDR3 covers 13 residues. V was trimmed by 3 bases and J by 3 bases, leaving 8 bases between them. CDR1 is MDHEN, CDR2 SYDVKM, per germline.

Comment on this clone: Additional DNA sequences in this sample encode the identical CDR3. The V gene is TRBV9, the J gene TRBJ2-2; D is ambiguous. Per the germline V gene, CDR1 is SGDLS and CDR2 is YYNGEE. CDR3 size: 12 residues. The V and J ends lost 4 bases and 0 bases respectively, with 1 base between them. The CDR3 coding sequence is TGTGCCAGCAGCCCGAACACCGGGGAGCTGTTTTTT. Protein: CASSPNTGELFF.

The chain has TRBV7-7 and TRBJ2-1; the match to TRBD2 covers 11 bases. Germline V gene lookup returns CDR1 SSHAT and CDR2 FNYEAQ (reference sequence). The length of the CDR3 is 15 residues. This CDR3 reads CASSLAGGVGNEQFF. CDR3 DNA sequence: TGTGCTAGCTCCTTAGCGGGAGGGGTGGGCAATGAGCAGTTCTTC.